This TCR beta chain was identified during a study of Ad26.COV2.S vaccination and SARS-CoV-2 variants. In regard to this clone: Its antigen is as yet unknown.

This table comes from immunoSEQ multiplex PCR, and its TCRdb copy is limited to in-frame clones, with some not included. The data hold about 400,000 clones, with roughly 85% observed a single time. Treatment meaning: 15 to 20 received Ad26.COV2.S at low or high dose, single or two shots; 5 received placebo; per-sample allocation not given. Repertoires come from day 63 after the first vaccine or placebo injection. Expression of Wuhan-strain SARS-CoV-2 spike came from the Ad26 vector that formed the vaccine. Overall study results and limits: With respect to non-spike TCR breadth, vaccine and placebo recipients were similar.

This material consisted of peripheral blood, taken in a trial of Ad26.COV2.S vaccine versus placebo. The clonotype was recovered from a person aged 18-65 years who received the Ad26.COV2.S COVID-19 vaccine or a placebo.

The CDR3 DNA follows: TGTGCCAGCAGTCGGAGCAGGGGGTCGAATCAGCCCCAGCATTTT. Its translation is CASSRSRGSNQPQHF. This chain links TRBV2 with TRBJ1-5; 7 bases are a match to TRBD1. V trimming: 5 bases; J trimming: 4 bases; junction bases outside the gene matches: 8. Germline V lookup: CDR1 SNHLY, CDR2 FYNNEI. This CDR3 is 15 amino acids long.